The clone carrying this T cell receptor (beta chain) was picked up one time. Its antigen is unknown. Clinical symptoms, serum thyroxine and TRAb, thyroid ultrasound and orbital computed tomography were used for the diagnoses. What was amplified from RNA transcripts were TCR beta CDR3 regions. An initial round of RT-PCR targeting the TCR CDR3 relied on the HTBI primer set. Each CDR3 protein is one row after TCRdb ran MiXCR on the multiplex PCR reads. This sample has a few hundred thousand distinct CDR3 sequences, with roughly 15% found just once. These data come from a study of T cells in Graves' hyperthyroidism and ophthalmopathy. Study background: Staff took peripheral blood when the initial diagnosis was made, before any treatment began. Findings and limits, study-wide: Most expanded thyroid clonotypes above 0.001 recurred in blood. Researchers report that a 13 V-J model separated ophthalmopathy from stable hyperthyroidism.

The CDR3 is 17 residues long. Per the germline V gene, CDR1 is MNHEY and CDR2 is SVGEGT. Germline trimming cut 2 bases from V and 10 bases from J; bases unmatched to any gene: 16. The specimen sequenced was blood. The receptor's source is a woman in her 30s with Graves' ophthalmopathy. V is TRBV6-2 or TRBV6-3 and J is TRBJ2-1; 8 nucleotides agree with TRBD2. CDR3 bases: TGTGCCAGCAGTTACCCCTCCGGTGGGGCGGGGGGTAGGGAGCAGTTCTTC. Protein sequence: CASSYPSGGAGGREQFF.